Presented here are 14 T cell receptor beta chains from one specimen sequenced in a study of blood T cell repertoires in COVID-19. Here immunoSEQ multiplex PCR was the method, and the copy in TCRdb shows in-frame clones only, minus some. The top ten hold approximately 6.3% of the sample, which has some 70,000 clones, approximately 90% seen once. The sequenced sample was peripheral blood. The receptor source for this set is a woman of 80 years or more with active COVID-19.

The rearrangement joins TRBV20-1 to TRBJ2-7; TRBD2 matches at 16 bases. This CDR3 comprises 15 residues. V shed 3 bases and J 12 bases; nucleotides not matched to a gene: 11. CDR1 and CDR2 from the germline V gene are DFQATT and SNEGSKA (reference sequence). CDR3 amino acids: CSASGIPGLAGGAYF. DNA for the CDR3: TGCAGTGCTAGTGGTATTCCGGGACTAGCGGGAGGGGCGTACTTC.

This CDR3 is CASSEGQLRQETQYF. CDR3 DNA: TGTGCCAGCAGTGAGGGGCAATTACGACAAGAGACCCAGTACTTC. The chain joins TRBV2 to TRBJ2-5, with D perhaps matching TRBD1 (5 bases). V was shortened by 3 bases and J by 2 bases, with 13 bases between the two germline ends. Germline V CDR1 and CDR2: SNHLY, FYNNEI. The CDR3 is 15 amino acids.

The V and J genes are TRBV6-5 and TRBJ1-1; TRBD1 might be the D (5 bases). Germline V gives CDR1 MNHEY, CDR2 SVGAGI. Trimming took 5 bases from V and 5 from J, leaving 15 bases between them. This CDR3 region has 14 residues. The CDR3: CASSTQPRGTEAFF. The DNA for the CDR3 is TGTGCCAGCAGTACTCAGCCCCGGGGGACTGAAGCTTTCTTT.

CDR3 bases: TGTGCCAGCAGCCCAGGGACAGGGACCATGAATCAGCCCCAGCATTTT. This sequence encodes CASSPGTGTMNQPQHF. V is TRBV7-9 and J is TRBJ1-5; TRBD1 aligns across 9 bases. There are 16 residues in the CDR3. The ends lost 5 bases at V and 4 bases at J; junction bases unmatched: 9. The germline V gene has CDR1 SEHNR and CDR2 FQNEAQ (reference sequence). The full variable domain, completed using reference TRBV7-9 and TRBJ1-5, is DTGVSQNPRHKITKRGQNVTFRCDPISEHNRLYWYRQTLGQGPEFLTYFQNEAQLEKSRLLSDRFSAERPKGSFSTLEIQRTEQGDSAMYLCASSPGTGTMNQPQHFGDGTRLSIL.

CDR3 nucleotides: TGCGCCAGCAGGGAAGGGGGCGCTTCCTATAATTCACCCCTCCACTTT. It translates to CASREGGASYNSPLHF. The chain employs TRBV5-1 and TRBJ1-6, with TRBD1 matching over 7 bases. The CDR3 is 16 residues long. CDR1 SGHRS and CDR2 YFSETQ come from the germline V gene. The junction had 6 bases not matched to a gene; V was cut back by 5 bases and J by 1 base.

V and J are TRBV6-6 and TRBJ1-5; D uncertain. V was trimmed by 6 bases and J by 1 base, leaving 10 bases between them. The CDR3 is 14 residues long. Germline CDR1 reads MNHNY; CDR2 reads SVGAGI (reference sequence). The CDR3 reads CASRPAGSNQPQHF. In nucleotides, the CDR3 is TGTGCCAGCAGACCGGCCGGGAGCAATCAGCCCCAGCATTTT.

CDR3 DNA: TGTGCCAGCAGCTCAGCCCTCGGGGGCACAGATACGCAGTATTTT. Translated: CASSSALGGTDTQYF. The chain recombines TRBV5-4 with TRBJ2-3, with D tentatively TRBD2 (5 bases). Germline V gene sequence: CDR1 SGHNT, CDR2 YYREEE (reference sequence). Trimming left V 3 bases short and J 1 base short, with 12 bases between. This CDR3 is 15 amino acids long.

The chain carries TRBV3-1 (or the pseudogene TRBV3-2) and TRBJ2-1; TRBD1 aligns across 7 bases. CDR1 LGHDT and CDR2 YNNKEL come from the germline V gene (reference sequence). V was pared by 1 base and J by 3 bases, with 6 bases of the junction left unmatched. The CDR3 is 16 residues long. The CDR3 here is CASSQGARGYYNEQFF. DNA for the CDR3: TGTGCCAGCAGCCAAGGTGCCAGGGGGTACTACAATGAGCAGTTCTTC.

CDR3 sequence: CASSPTGGSYEQYF. DNA of the CDR3: TGTGCCAGCTCACCTACGGGGGGTTCCTACGAGCAGTACTTC. The chain carries TRBV18 and TRBJ2-7, with 7 bases fitting TRBD2. Germline CDR1 is KGHSH and CDR2 is LQKENI. Unmatched junction bases numbered 3, after V lost 3 bases and J lost 1 base. The CDR3 loop spans 14 amino acids.

The CDR3 bases are TGTGCCAGCAGGGACAGGGTTGTTAGGACTGAAGCTTTCTTT. It specifies CASRDRVVRTEAFF. V gene TRBV6-5 combines with J gene TRBJ1-1; 8 nucleotides line up with TRBD1. Germline-derived CDR1 and CDR2 are MNHEY and SVGAGI. J was trimmed by 5 bases and V by 6 bases; bases with no gene match: 8. CDR3 size: 14 residues.

The chain uses TRBV28 and TRBJ1-2; D is unclear. Trimming left V 10 bases short and J 5 bases short, with 8 bases between. The CDR3 extends over 10 amino acids. Germline CDR1 MDHEN, CDR2 SYDVKM. Here the CDR3 DNA reads TGTGCCACCTCCTTATATGGCTACACCTTC. It translates to CATSLYGYTF.

The rearrangement joins TRBV27 to TRBJ2-7; TRBD1 matches 11 bases. V gave up 2 bases and J gave up 6 bases; unmatched junction bases: 6. The germline V gene encodes CDR1 MNHEY and CDR2 SMNVEV (reference sequence). The CDR3 extends over 15 amino acids. CDR3 in amino acids: CASSLTDGTGGEQYF. In DNA, the CDR3 is TGTGCCAGCAGTTTAACTGACGGGACAGGGGGCGAGCAGTACTTC.

J is TRBJ2-3 and V is TRBV18, with TRBD2 identical over 7 bases. With 3 bases clipped from V and 3 bases from J, the junction kept 6 bases outside the gene matches. Germline CDR1 is KGHSH and CDR2 is LQKENI. CDR3 length equals 15 residues. In DNA form, the CDR3 reads TGTGCCAGCTCACCCCTAGCGGAAGGGACAGATACGCAGTATTTT. This translates into CASSPLAEGTDTQYF.

The V call is TRBV7-2, the J call TRBJ2-5, with 8 bases matching TRBD1. Per the germline V gene, CDR1 is SGHTA and CDR2 is FQGNSA. V shed 5 bases and J 5 bases; nucleotides not matched to a gene: 4. The CDR3 totals 13 residues. In DNA form, the CDR3 reads TGTGCCAGCAGCCAGGGGGCGGGGGAGACCCAGTACTTC. Amino acids: CASSQGAGETQYF.